The 32 T cell receptor beta chains given below trace back to one sample, sequenced in a study of blood T cell repertoires in COVID-19. Sequenced by immunoSEQ multiplex PCR; TCRdb stores in-frame clones only, minus some. Among about 70,000 clones listed, 65% to 90% were seen once. Material: peripheral blood. Source of these receptors: a man aged 80 or over with acute or convalescent COVID-19.

This rearrangement joins TRBV7-6 to TRBJ2-7; the match to TRBD2 covers 8 bases. The V gene end was trimmed by 4 bases and the J gene end by 2 bases; junction bases not matched to a gene: 10. The CDR3 sequence is 16 residues long. Per germline, CDR1 SGHVS and CDR2 FNYEAQ. CDR3 amino acids: CASSSLSGSLTYEQYF. CDR3 nucleotides: TGTGCCAGCAGCTCTTTAAGCGGGAGCCTCACCTACGAGCAGTACTTC.

This clone was recorded once. The chain carries TRBV6-5 and TRBJ1-2; D may be TRBD1 (5 bases). CDR1 and CDR2 from the germline V gene are MNHEY and SVGAGI. CDR3 size: 13 residues. Trimming removed 6 bases at V and 8 bases at J, with 16 bases between. CDR3 nucleotides: TGTGCCAGCAGGGGGGGTGGCTCTCAAGGCTACACCTTC. Translation: CASRGGGSQGYTF.

The chain is built from TRBV27 and TRBJ1-5; D might be TRBD1 (6 bases). Germline loops: CDR1 MNHEY, CDR2 SMNVEV (reference sequence). The CDR3 loop spans 13 amino acids. V dropped 7 bases and J dropped 4 bases, with 11 bases sitting between them. The CDR3 loop is CASTYRVNQPQHF. CDR3 nucleotides: TGTGCCAGCACTTACAGGGTGAATCAGCCCCAGCATTTT.

This clone came up once. The V and J genes are TRBV5-1 and TRBJ1-1; D ambiguous. V dropped 4 bases and J dropped 0 bases, with 10 bases sitting between them. The CDR3 sequence is 14 residues long. Germline V gene data show CDR1 as SGHRS and CDR2 as YFSETQ. The CDR3 DNA follows: TGCGCCAGCAGCGTCGGGGAAGTGAACACTGAAGCTTTCTTT. Amino acids: CASSVGEVNTEAFF.

The chain uses TRBV6-1 and TRBJ1-4, with D perhaps matching TRBD1 (5 bases). The CDR3 is made up of 16 amino acids. Trimming shortened V by 3 bases and J by 5 bases, and 16 bases separated the two germline ends. Germline-derived CDR1 and CDR2 are MNHNS and SASEGT. The CDR3 loop is CASSDPRVGVNEKLFF. The CDR3 coding sequence is TGTGCCAGCAGTGACCCCAGGGTTGGGGTGAATGAAAAACTGTTTTTT.

V and J are TRBV24-1 and TRBJ2-1; TRBD2 aligns across 8 bases. The germline V gene has CDR1 KGHDR and CDR2 SFDVKD. This CDR3 has 16 amino acids. V was clipped by 2 bases and J by 3 bases; unmatched bases: 5. In DNA form, the CDR3 reads TGTGCCACCAGTGATTCCGGGACTAGAAGCTACAATGAGCAGTTCTTC. Protein product: CATSDSGTRSYNEQFF.

This chain uses TRBV7-2 with TRBJ1-4; D might be TRBD1 (6 bases). V lost 2 bases and J lost 5, with 12 bases in between. The CDR3 has 15 residues. The germline gives CDR1 SGHTA, CDR2 FQGNSA. The CDR3 bases are TGTGCCAGCAGCTTACAGGGGCTCTCGAATGAAAAACTGTTTTTT. As protein: CASSLQGLSNEKLFF. The entire variable domain, with the rest obtained from reference TRBV7-2 and TRBJ1-4, is as follows: GAGVSQSPSNKVTEKGKDVELRCDPISGHTALYWYRQSLGQGLEFLIYFQGNSAPDKSGLPSDRFSAERTGGSVSTLTIQRTQQEDSAVYLCASSLQGLSNEKLFFGSGTQLSVL.

This clone has just one count. V usage is TRBV5-8 and J usage is TRBJ2-1; the D gene is possibly TRBD2 (5 bases). Per germline, CDR1 SGHTS and CDR2 YDEGEE. The CDR3 loop spans 16 amino acids. V shed 3 bases and J shed 0 bases, with 13 bases lying between them. The CDR3 DNA reads TGTGCCAGCAGCTCTTGGCGGGCCACCTCCTACAATGAGCAGTTCTTC. It encodes CASSSWRATSYNEQFF. The full variable domain, with the rest looked up from reference TRBV5-8 and TRBJ2-1, is EAGVTQSPTHLIKTRGQQATLRCSPISGHTSVYWYQQALGLGLQFLLWYDEGEERNRGNFPPRFSGRQFPNYSSELNVNALELEDSALYLCASSSWRATSYNEQFFGPGTRLTVL.

The V call is TRBV5-1, the J call TRBJ2-7; TRBD1 agrees at 8 bases. Trimming took 5 bases from V and 2 from J; bases not matched to a gene: 12. There are 16 residues in the CDR3. Germline V lookup: CDR1 SGHRS, CDR2 YFSETQ. In DNA, the CDR3 is TGCGCCAGCAGGCCAGGGGGCGCGTTCGGGGCCTACGAGCAGTACTTC. This translates into CASRPGGAFGAYEQYF.

The chain links TRBV29-1 to TRBJ2-7, with D possibly being TRBD2 (5 bases). Between the trimmed V and J ends, which lost 5 bases and 2 bases, there was a span of 10 bases. Germline V gives CDR1 SQVTM, CDR2 ANQGSEA. The length of the CDR3 is 12 residues. CDR3 nucleotides: TGCAGCGTTCTTGACTATACCTACGAGCAGTACTTC. The encoded protein is CSVLDYTYEQYF.

This clone was recorded only once. The V gene is TRBV28, the J gene TRBJ1-2; D is ambiguous. Germline CDR1 is MDHEN and CDR2 is SYDVKM. CDR3 length equals 13 residues. V dropped 7 bases and J dropped 2 bases, with 11 bases sitting between them. Written as DNA, the CDR3 is TGTGCCAGCATGGGTTCGGAGAACTATGGCTACACCTTC. Residues: CASMGSENYGYTF.

The CDR3 sequence is CASSFQGSGANVLTF. Here the CDR3 DNA reads TGTGCCAGTAGTTTCCAGGGATCTGGGGCCAACGTCCTGACTTTC. This chain joins TRBV19 and TRBJ2-6, with a tentative D call TRBD1 (5 bases). The V gene lost 5 bases and the J gene lost 1 base, with 9 bases spanning the gap. The CDR3 extends over 15 amino acids. CDR1 and CDR2 from the germline V gene are LNHDA and SQIVND (reference sequence).

The genes are TRBV29-1 and TRBJ1-5; perhaps TRBD1 as D (5 bases). The CDR3 has 13 amino acids. In germline, CDR1 is SQVTM, CDR2 ANQGSEA. V lost 4 bases, J lost 1 base, and 8 bases lay in between. The CDR3 sequence is CSVGGGSNQPQHF. The CDR3 DNA reads TGCAGCGTTGGGGGGGGGAGCAATCAGCCCCAGCATTTT. Full variable domain (remainder filled in from reference TRBV29-1 and TRBJ1-5): SAVISQKPSRDICQRGTSLTIQCQVDSQVTMMFWYRQQPGQSLTLIATANQGSEATYESGFVIDKFPISRPNLTFSTLTVSNMSPEDSSIYLCSVGGGSNQPQHFGDGTRLSIL.

V gene TRBV6-5 combines with J gene TRBJ2-7; 12 bases match TRBD2. V shed 7 bases, J shed 5 bases, and the junction held 9 bases outside the gene matches. Germline values: CDR1 MNHEY, CDR2 SVGAGI. The CDR3 covers 15 residues. The chain's CDR3 is CASKEGLAGFNEQYF. CDR3 coding DNA: TGTGCCAGCAAGGAGGGACTAGCGGGTTTTAACGAGCAGTACTTC.

V usage is TRBV6-5 and J usage is TRBJ1-1, with 7 positions matching TRBD1. The CDR3 sequence is 16 residues long. V lost 0 bases to trimming and J lost 4 bases; unmatched junction nucleotides: 8. The germline V gene has CDR1 MNHEY and CDR2 SVGAGI. CDR3 sequence: CASSYSMTGKGTEAFF. The CDR3 region has the DNA TGTGCCAGCAGTTACTCGATGACAGGGAAGGGCACTGAAGCTTTCTTT.

The V and J genes are TRBV30 and TRBJ2-7; possible D gene TRBD2, 5 bases. Germline V gene sequence: CDR1 GTSNPN, CDR2 SVGIG (reference sequence). The CDR3 runs to 15 residues. V gave up 7 bases and J gave up 6 bases, with 25 bases separating them. In DNA, the CDR3 is TGTGCCTACCACGGCGGAGGACGGATTAGTCGCGAGCAGTACTTC. It translates to CAYHGGGRISREQYF.

The genes are TRBV4-3 and TRBJ2-7; perhaps TRBD2 as D (5 bases). Trimming left V 2 bases short and J 12 bases short, with 17 bases between. The germline V gene encodes CDR1 LGHNA and CDR2 YSLEER. This CDR3 has 13 residues. In DNA form, the CDR3 reads TGCGCCAGCAGCCAAATATCCCGCGACTACGTGTACTTC. Its translation: CASSQISRDYVYF.

The table lists this clone with a few counts. The gene calls are TRBV6-5 and TRBJ1-1; D might be TRBD1 (5 bases). Between the trimmed V and J ends, which lost 1 base and 2 bases, there was a span of 11 bases. Germline values: CDR1 MNHEY, CDR2 SVGAGI. This CDR3 region has 15 residues. The CDR3 coding sequence is TGTGCCAGCAGTTACTTCAGGGTCGTTAACACTGAAGCTTTCTTT. Amino acids: CASSYFRVVNTEAFF.

The V call is TRBV7-2, the J call TRBJ2-1; TRBD2 matches at 13 bases. The CDR3 has 18 amino acids. Per the germline V gene, CDR1 is SGHTA and CDR2 is FQGNSA. With 5 bases clipped from V and 5 bases from J, the junction kept 12 bases outside the gene matches. CDR3 in amino acids: CASSGRPFGLAGDNEQFF. The CDR3 DNA follows: TGTGCCAGCAGCGGTAGGCCCTTCGGACTAGCGGGGGACAATGAGCAGTTCTTC.

The genes are TRBV10-3 and TRBJ1-5; 7 nucleotides match TRBD1. V lost 2 bases, J lost 0 bases, and 4 bases stayed unmatched. This CDR3 comprises 16 residues. Germline V gene lookup returns CDR1 ENHRY and CDR2 SYGVKD. This chain's CDR3 is CAISERQGISNQPQHF. CDR3 DNA: TGTGCCATCAGTGAGCGACAGGGTATTAGCAATCAGCCCCAGCATTTT.

The chain is built from TRBV6-6 and TRBJ2-2, with a tentative D call TRBD2 (6 bases). The germline V gene has CDR1 MNHNY and CDR2 SVGAGI (reference sequence). The CDR3 sequence is 12 residues long. The V gene lost 6 bases and the J gene lost 6 bases, with 8 bases spanning the gap. In DNA form, the CDR3 reads TGTGCCAGCAGGCGGGGTTCCGGGGAGCTGTTTTTT. This gives the protein CASRRGSGELFF.

This clone was seen more than once but under ten times. The chain recombines TRBV2 with TRBJ1-3; 8 nucleotides agree with TRBD1. Trimming took 4 bases from V and 0 from J; bases not matched to a gene: 2. CDR3 length: 15 residues. The germline CDR1 and CDR2 sequences are SNHLY and FYNNEI. CDR3 region: CASSGTGHSGNTIYF. The CDR3 DNA follows: TGTGCCAGCAGTGGGACAGGGCACTCTGGAAACACCATATATTTT.

This clone was found once. The chain carries TRBV27 and TRBJ1-1, with 12 nucleotides matching TRBD1. The CDR3 spans 15 residues. Germline V gene data show CDR1 as MNHEY and CDR2 as SMNVEV (reference sequence). The junction had 5 bases not matched to a gene; V was cut back by 4 bases and J by 5 bases. DNA for the CDR3: TGTGCCAGCAGTTCGGGACAGGGGGCGAGGACTGAAGCTTTCTTT. Translation: CASSSGQGARTEAFF.

The CDR3 nucleotides are TGTGCCAGCAGCTTGGGGCTAGCGGGTGCACGGGACATTCAGTACTTC. Its protein is CASSLGLAGARDIQYF. This chain connects TRBV5-4 to TRBJ2-4; TRBD2 aligns across 8 bases. Germline CDR1 SGHNT, CDR2 YYREEE (reference sequence). CDR3 length: 16 residues. After removal of 0 bases from V and 8 bases from J, the junction contained 10 bases not matched to a gene.

The chain employs TRBV9 and TRBJ1-2; 8 bases match TRBD1. The CDR3 extends over 13 amino acids. Trimming took 3 bases from V and 3 from J; bases not matched to a gene: 1. Germline V gene sequence: CDR1 SGDLS, CDR2 YYNGEE. The CDR3 loop reads CASSAGQDYGYTF. CDR3 DNA sequence: TGTGCCAGCAGCGCGGGACAGGACTATGGCTACACCTTC.

In nucleotides, the CDR3 is TGTGCCAGCAGCTCGGAACTAGCGAGGGGGGAGCAGTTCTTC. Translation gives CASSSELARGEQFF. V is TRBV2 and J is TRBJ2-1, with TRBD2 as a possible D gene (7 bases). V dropped 6 bases and J dropped 10 bases, with 19 bases sitting between them. The CDR3 consists of 14 residues. Germline V gene lookup returns CDR1 SNHLY and CDR2 FYNNEI.

CDR3 in DNA: TGTGCCAGCAGTTACGGTCGGGAGGGGGGGACTGAAGCTTTCTTT. Translation: CASSYGREGGTEAFF. V gene TRBV6-5 combines with J gene TRBJ1-1; tentative D call: TRBD1 (6 bases). The length of the CDR3 is 15 residues. The germline V gene encodes CDR1 MNHEY and CDR2 SVGAGI. V lost 2 bases to trimming and J lost 5 bases, with 15 bases between them.

The rearrangement links TRBV7-8 to TRBJ2-1, with 8 bases that match TRBD1. The V gene's germline CDR1 is SGHVS and CDR2 FQNEAQ. V lost 6 bases to trimming and J lost 13 bases; unmatched junction nucleotides: 8. This CDR3 has 12 residues. The CDR3 loop reads CASSFDRGVQFF. CDR3 bases: TGTGCCAGCAGTTTTGACAGGGGAGTTCAGTTCTTC.

The chain combines TRBV2 with TRBJ1-2, with 7 bases fitting TRBD1. From germline, CDR1 is SNHLY and CDR2 FYNNEI. J gave up 4 bases and V 4 bases, and 3 bases lay outside the gene matches. The CDR3 consists of 13 residues. Here the CDR3 reads CASSADRVYGYTF. CDR3 sequence (DNA): TGTGCCAGCAGTGCCGACAGGGTCTATGGCTACACCTTC.

This clone was observed a single time. The chain joins TRBV6-4 to TRBJ1-1, with a tentative D call TRBD1 (5 bases). Germline V lookup: CDR1 MRHNA, CDR2 SNTAGT. This CDR3 comprises 13 residues. Trimming took 5 bases from V and 1 from J, leaving 8 bases between them. This CDR3 reads CASSRQTNTEAFF. Here the CDR3 DNA reads TGTGCCAGCAGTCGACAGACGAACACTGAAGCTTTCTTT.

This clone was counted between two and nine times. The chain has TRBV2 and TRBJ1-5, with 7 bases that match TRBD1. Germline CDR1 and CDR2: SNHLY and FYNNEI. J gave up 3 bases and V 5 bases, and 4 bases lay outside the gene matches. The CDR3 totals 14 residues. CDR3 sequence (DNA): TGTGCCAGCAGTCTGACAGGGAACAATCAGCCCCAGCATTTT. This codes for CASSLTGNNQPQHF.

The rearrangement links TRBV29-1 to TRBJ1-2; TRBD1 agrees at 7 bases. This CDR3 is built from 16 residues. With 5 bases clipped from V and 5 bases from J, the junction kept 17 bases outside the gene matches. The germline V gene has CDR1 SQVTM and CDR2 ANQGSEA. For the CDR3, the DNA is TGCAGCGTTCACGGGCCAGGGGGGTTCTTGACTTATGGCTACACCTTC. Residues: CSVHGPGGFLTYGYTF.